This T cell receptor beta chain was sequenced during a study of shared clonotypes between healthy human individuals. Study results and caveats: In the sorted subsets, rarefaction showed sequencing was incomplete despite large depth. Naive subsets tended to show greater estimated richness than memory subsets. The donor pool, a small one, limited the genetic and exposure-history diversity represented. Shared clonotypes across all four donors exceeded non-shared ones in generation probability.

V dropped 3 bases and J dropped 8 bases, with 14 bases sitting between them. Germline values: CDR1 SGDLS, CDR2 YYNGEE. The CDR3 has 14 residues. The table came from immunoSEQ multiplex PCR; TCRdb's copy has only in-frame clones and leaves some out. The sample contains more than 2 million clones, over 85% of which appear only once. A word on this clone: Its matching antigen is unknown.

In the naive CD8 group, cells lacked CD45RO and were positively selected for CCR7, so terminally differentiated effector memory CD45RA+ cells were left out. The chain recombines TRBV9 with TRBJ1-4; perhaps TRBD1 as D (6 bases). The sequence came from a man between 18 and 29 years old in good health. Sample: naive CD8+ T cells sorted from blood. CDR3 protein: CASSEDSVREKLFF. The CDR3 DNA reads TGTGCCAGCAGCGAGGACAGCGTTCGGGAAAAACTGTTTTTT.